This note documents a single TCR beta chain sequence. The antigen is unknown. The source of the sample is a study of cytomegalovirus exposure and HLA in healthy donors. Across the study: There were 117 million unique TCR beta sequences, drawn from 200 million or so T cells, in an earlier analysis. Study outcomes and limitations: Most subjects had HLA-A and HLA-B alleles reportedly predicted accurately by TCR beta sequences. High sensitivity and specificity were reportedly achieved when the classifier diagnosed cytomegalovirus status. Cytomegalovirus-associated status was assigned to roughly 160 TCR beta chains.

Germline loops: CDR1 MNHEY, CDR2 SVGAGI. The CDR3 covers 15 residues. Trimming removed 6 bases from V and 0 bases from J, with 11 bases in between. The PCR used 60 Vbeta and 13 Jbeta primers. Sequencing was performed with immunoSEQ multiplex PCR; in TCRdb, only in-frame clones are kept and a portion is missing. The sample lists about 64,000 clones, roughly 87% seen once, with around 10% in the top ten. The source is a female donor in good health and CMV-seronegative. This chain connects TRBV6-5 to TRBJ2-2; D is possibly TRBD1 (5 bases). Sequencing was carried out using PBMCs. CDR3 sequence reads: CASRSDSSNTGELFF. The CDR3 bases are TGTGCCAGCAGGTCTGACAGCTCGAACACCGGGGAGCTGTTTTTT.